This T cell receptor (beta chain) originates from a study of cytomegalovirus exposure and HLA in healthy donors. Study-wide points: Cytomegalovirus-associated TCR beta chains were listed, numbering over 150.

As concerns this clone: The antigen remains undetermined.

J was trimmed by 7 bases and V by 1 base; bases with no gene match: 3. The CDR3 sequence is 13 residues long. Germline CDR1 reads SGHAT; CDR2 reads FQNNGV. The table came from immunoSEQ multiplex PCR; TCRdb's copy has only in-frame clones and leaves some out. The repertoire holds 100,000 to 150,000 clones, with about 91% as singletons. This TCR was recovered from a woman aged 18-35 years in good health and CMV-seronegative. This chain links TRBV11-2 with TRBJ1-1; TRBD1 matches at 7 bases. Input material: PBMCs. CDR3 sequence (DNA): TGTGCCAGCAGCTTAGGACGGGACAGTGAAGCTTTCTTT. Its translation: CASSLGRDSEAFF.